In this sample, the clone carrying this TCR beta chain turned up once. What it binds is not known. This sample is drawn from a study of cytomegalovirus exposure and HLA in healthy donors. Study details: Some 85 million unique TCRs from HLA-typed donors were held in an early data release.

PCR employed 60 Vbeta and 13 Jbeta primers. The table came from immunoSEQ multiplex PCR; TCRdb's copy has only in-frame clones and leaves some out. The sample has 40,000 or so clones; 70% to 75% are singletons. Points from the study as a whole: As a later analysis showed, several of the most significant clusters appeared to be linked to common viral pathogens. Roughly even sequencing depth across donors was the assumption behind the presence/absence analyses. Serostatus for CMV was the only available immune exposure information.

Germline CDR1 is WNHNN and CDR2 is SYGVQD (reference sequence). The CDR3 is 13 residues long. The V and J ends lost 0 bases and 7 bases respectively, with 9 bases between them. The specimen sequenced was PBMCs. This sequence was found in a man aged 25 to 45 in good health and CMV-seronegative. The V gene is TRBV10-1, the J gene TRBJ2-5; D not resolved. The CDR3 DNA is TGCGCCAGCAGTGAGTCGACCCGCGGGACCCAGTACTTC. Protein: CASSESTRGTQYF.